This T cell receptor beta chain was profiled in a study of long-term antiretroviral therapy in people with HIV. The overall study: Of all samples, the earliest predate the 2015 immediate-ART recommendation by about a decade.

To note about this clone: The antigen is unknown.

General observations from the study: HIV repertoires spanned narrower CDR3 length ranges than controls.

The CDR3 is 14 amino acids. Trimming removed 0 bases from V and 2 bases from J, with 9 bases in between. In germline, CDR1 is GTSNPN, CDR2 SVGIG (reference sequence). At the survey level, the v3.0 immunoSEQ assay was run. Repertoires were generated with immunoSEQ multiplex PCR, while TCRdb's copy carries only in-frame clones and drops some. The sample records 9,000 to 13,000 clones, around 85% being singletons. Material: unsorted PBMCs, obtained 1.8 years after starting antiretroviral therapy. The V call is TRBV30, the J call TRBJ2-3; no clear D gene. The TCR originated in a man aged 35-49 years with HIV. The CDR3 DNA is TGTGCCTGGAGTGTACCCCCGTTCACAGATACGCAGTATTTT. This codes for CAWSVPPFTDTQYF.